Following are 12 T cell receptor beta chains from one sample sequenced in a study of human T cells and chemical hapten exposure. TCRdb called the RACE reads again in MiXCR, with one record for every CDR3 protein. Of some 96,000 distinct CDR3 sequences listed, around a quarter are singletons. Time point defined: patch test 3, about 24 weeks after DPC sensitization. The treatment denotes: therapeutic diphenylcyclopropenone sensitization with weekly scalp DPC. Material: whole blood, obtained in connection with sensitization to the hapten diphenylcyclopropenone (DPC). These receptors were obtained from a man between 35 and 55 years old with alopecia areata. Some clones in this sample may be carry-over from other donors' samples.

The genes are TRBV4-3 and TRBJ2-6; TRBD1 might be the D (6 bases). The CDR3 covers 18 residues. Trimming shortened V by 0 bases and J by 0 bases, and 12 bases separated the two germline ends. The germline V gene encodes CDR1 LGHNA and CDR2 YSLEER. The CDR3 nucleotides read TGCGCCAGCAGCCAAGAGGTGGCCAGGGGCTCTGGGGCCAACGTCCTGACTTTC. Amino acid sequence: CASSQEVARGSGANVLTF.

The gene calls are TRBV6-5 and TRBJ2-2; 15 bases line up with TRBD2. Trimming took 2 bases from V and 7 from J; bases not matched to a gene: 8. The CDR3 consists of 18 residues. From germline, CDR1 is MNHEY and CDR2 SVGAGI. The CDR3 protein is CASSYRPGLAGGIGELFF. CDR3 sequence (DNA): TGTGCCAGCAGTTACCGTCCGGGACTAGCGGGAGGTATCGGGGAGCTGTTTTTT.

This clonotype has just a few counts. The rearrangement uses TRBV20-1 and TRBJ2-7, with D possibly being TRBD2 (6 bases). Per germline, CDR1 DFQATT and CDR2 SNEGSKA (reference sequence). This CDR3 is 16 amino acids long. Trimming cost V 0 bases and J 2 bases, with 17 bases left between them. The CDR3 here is CSARDDVSGVTYEQYF. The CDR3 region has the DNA TGCAGTGCTAGAGATGACGTTAGCGGAGTTACCTACGAGCAGTACTTC.

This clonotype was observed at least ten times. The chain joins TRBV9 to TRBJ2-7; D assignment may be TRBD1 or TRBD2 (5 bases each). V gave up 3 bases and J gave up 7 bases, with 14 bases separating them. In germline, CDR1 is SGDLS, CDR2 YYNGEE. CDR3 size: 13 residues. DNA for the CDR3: TGTGCCAGCAGCGATAATCTGGGACCGGAGCAGTACTTC. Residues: CASSDNLGPEQYF.

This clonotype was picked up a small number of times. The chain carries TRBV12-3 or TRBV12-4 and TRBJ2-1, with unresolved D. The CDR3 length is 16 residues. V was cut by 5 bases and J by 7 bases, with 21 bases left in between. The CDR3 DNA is TGTGCCAGCAGTCACGTAGGGATCGCCCGATTAAATGAGCAGTTCTTC. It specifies CASSHVGIARLNEQFF.

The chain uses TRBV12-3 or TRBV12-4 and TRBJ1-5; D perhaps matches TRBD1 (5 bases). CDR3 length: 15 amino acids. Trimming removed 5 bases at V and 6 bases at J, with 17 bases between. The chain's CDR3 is CASSPLGGVGQPQHF. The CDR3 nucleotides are TGTGCCAGCAGTCCCCTGGGGGGGGTGGGTCAGCCCCAGCATTTT.

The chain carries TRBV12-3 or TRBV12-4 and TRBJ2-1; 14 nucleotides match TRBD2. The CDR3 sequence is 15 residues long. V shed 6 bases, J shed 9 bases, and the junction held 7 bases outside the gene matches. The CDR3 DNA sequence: TGTGCCAGCAGAACACCGGGACTAGCGGGAGCTGAGCAGTTCTTC. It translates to CASRTPGLAGAEQFF.

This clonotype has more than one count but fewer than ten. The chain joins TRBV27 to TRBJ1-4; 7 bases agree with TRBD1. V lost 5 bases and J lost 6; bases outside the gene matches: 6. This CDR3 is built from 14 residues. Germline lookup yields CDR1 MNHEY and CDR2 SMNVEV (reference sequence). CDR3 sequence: CASSHRDRYEKLFF. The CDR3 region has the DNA TGTGCCAGCAGTCACCGGGACAGATATGAAAAACTGTTTTTT. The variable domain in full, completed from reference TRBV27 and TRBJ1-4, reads EAQVTQNPRYLITVTGKKLTVTCSQNMNHEYMSWYRQDPGLGLRQIYYSMNVEVTDKGDVPEGYKVSRKEKRNFPLILESPSPNQTSLYFCASSHRDRYEKLFFGSGTQLSVL.

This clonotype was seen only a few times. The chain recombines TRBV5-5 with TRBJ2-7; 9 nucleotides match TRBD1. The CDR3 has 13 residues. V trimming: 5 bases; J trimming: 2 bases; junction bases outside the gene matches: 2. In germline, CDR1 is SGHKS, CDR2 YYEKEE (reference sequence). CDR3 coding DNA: TGTGCCAGCAGTCGACAGGGGGCCTACGAGCAGTACTTC. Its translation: CASSRQGAYEQYF.

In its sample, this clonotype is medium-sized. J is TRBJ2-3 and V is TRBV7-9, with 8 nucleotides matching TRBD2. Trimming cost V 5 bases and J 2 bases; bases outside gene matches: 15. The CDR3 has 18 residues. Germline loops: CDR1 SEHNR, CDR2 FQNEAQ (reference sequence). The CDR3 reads CASSGHRREGGPTDTQYF. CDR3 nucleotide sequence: TGTGCCAGCAGCGGACACCGCCGGGAGGGAGGGCCCACAGATACGCAGTATTTT.

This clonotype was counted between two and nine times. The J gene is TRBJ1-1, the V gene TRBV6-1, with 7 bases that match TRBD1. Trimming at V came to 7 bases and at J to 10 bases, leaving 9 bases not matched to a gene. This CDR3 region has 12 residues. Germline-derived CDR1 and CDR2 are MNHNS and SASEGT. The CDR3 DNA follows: TGTGCCAGCAAGGAGGGGGCCGGTCGAGCTTTCTTT. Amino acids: CASKEGAGRAFF.

The chain's CDR3 is CASSTLAGGPTGAYF. The CDR3, as DNA: TGTGCCAGTAGTACCTTAGCGGGAGGGCCCACGGGTGCGTACTTC. This chain links TRBV19 with TRBJ2-7, with TRBD2 matching 11 bases. The CDR3 extends over 15 amino acids. Germline CDR1 LNHDA, CDR2 SQIVND (reference sequence). V lost 4 bases, J lost 12 bases, and 14 bases stayed unmatched. Looking up the rest from reference TRBV19 and TRBJ2-7 gives the full variable domain: DGGITQSPKYLFRKEGQNVTLSCEQNLNHDAMYWYRQDPGQGLRLIYYSQIVNDFQKGDIAEGYSVSREKKESFPLTVTSAQKNPTAFYLCASSTLAGGPTGAYFGPGTRLTVT.